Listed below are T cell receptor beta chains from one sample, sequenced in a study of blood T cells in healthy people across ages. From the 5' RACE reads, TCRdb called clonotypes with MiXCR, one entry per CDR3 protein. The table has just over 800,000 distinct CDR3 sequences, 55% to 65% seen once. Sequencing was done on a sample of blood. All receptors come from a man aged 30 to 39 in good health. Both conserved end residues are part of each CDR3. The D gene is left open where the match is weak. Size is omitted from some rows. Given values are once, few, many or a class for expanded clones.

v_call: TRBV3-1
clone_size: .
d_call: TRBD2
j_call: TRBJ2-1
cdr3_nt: TGTGCCAGCAGCCAAGGGACTAGCGATAGGAATGAGCAGTTCTTC
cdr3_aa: CASSQGTSDRNEQFF

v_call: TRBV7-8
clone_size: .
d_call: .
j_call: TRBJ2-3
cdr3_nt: TGTGCCAGCAGCATAAGGACGGATTTAGATACGCAGTATTTT
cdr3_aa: CASSIRTDLDTQYF

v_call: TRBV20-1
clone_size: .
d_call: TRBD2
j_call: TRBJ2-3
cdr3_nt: TGCAGTGCTAGACCGGCGGGCGGGGGGGCTTCAGATACGCAGTATTTT
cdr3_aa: CSARPAGGGASDTQYF

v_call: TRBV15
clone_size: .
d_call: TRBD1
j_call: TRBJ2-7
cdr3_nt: TGTGCCACCAGCAGAGCCGGGACAGGGGGCCCCTCCGAGCAGTACTTC
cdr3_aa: CATSRAGTGGPSEQYF

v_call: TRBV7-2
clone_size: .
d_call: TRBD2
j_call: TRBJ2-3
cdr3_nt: TGTGCCAGCAGCCCGAGGACTAGCCGCACAGATACGCAGTATTTT
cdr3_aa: CASSPRTSRTDTQYF

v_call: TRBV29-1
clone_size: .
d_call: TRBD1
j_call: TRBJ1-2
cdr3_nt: TGCAGCGTTCCCGAACTGACAGGGCTCTTTCTTGGCTACACCTTC
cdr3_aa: CSVPELTGLFLGYTF

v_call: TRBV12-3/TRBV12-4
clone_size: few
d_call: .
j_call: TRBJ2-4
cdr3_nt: TGTGCCAGCAGTTTACGCCAGGAGGGCATTCAGTACTTC
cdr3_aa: CASSLRQEGIQYF

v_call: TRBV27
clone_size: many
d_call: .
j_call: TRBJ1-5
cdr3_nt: TGTGCCAGCAGCCCGAGTTGGGGCCGAGTGCCCCAGCATTTT
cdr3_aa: CASSPSWGRVPQHF

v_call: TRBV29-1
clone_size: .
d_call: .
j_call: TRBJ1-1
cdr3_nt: TGCAGCGTTGAAGCTAGGGCAGGAGCTTTCTTT
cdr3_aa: CSVEARAGAFF

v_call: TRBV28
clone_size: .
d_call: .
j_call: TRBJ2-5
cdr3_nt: TGTGCCAGCAGTCCTATAGGGACGTTAGGGACCCAGTACTTC
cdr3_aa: CASSPIGTLGTQYF